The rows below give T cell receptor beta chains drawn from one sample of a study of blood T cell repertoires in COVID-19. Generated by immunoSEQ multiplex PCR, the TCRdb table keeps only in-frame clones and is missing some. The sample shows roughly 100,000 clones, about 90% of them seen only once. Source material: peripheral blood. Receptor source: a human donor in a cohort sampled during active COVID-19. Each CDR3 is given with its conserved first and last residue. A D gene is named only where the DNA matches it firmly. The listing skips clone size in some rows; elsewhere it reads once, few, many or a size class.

TGTGCCAGTAGTATCCTTGTCTCTCCGACTTCTGGGGCCAACGTCCTGACTTTC	CASSILVSPTSGANVLTF	TRBJ2-6	once	TRBV19	NA
TGTGCCAGCAGCTCGGACAGGGGGATTGGTGAGCAGTTCTTC	CASSSDRGIGEQFF	TRBJ2-1	NA	TRBV5-6	TRBD1
TGTGCCAGCAGCTCTCAGGGGGCTTCTAACTATGGCTACACCTTC	CASSSQGASNYGYTF	TRBJ1-2	NA	TRBV11-2	TRBD1
TGTGCCAGCAGCGCTCAGCGTGAGACCCAGTACTTC	CASSAQRETQYF	TRBJ2-5	NA	TRBV7-2	NA
TGCGCCAGCAGCTTGTATCAGGTGATCACCGGGGAGCTGTTTTTT	CASSLYQVITGELFF	TRBJ2-2	NA	TRBV5-1	NA
TGCGCCAGCAGCCAATCTAGCGGTCAAGAGACCCAGTACTTC	CASSQSSGQETQYF	TRBJ2-5	NA	TRBV4-1	TRBD2
TGTGCCAGCACCGGGACTAGCGGGAGGTTCGGGCAGTTCTTC	CASTGTSGRFGQFF	TRBJ2-1	NA	TRBV27	TRBD2
TGTGCCAGCACCCCCACCCCCTCTAGCGCCCCTGACTACAATGAGCAGTTCTTC	CASTPTPSSAPDYNEQFF	TRBJ2-1	NA	TRBV28	NA
TGTGCCAGCAGCCAAGATAGAGAGACCCAGTACTTC	CASSQDRETQYF	TRBJ2-5	NA	TRBV3-1/TRBV3-2	NA
TGTGCCAGCAGCTCGGGACTAGCGTCGACAGATACGCAGTATTTT	CASSSGLASTDTQYF	TRBJ2-3	NA	TRBV7-3	TRBD2
TGTGCCAGCACCCCGGAGGGCCTTTTGCGAGGGGAGCTGTTTTTT	CASTPEGLLRGELFF	TRBJ2-2	NA	TRBV9	NA
TGTGCCAGCAAGGGGGAGTCGAACACCATATATTTT	CASKGESNTIYF	TRBJ1-3	NA	TRBV2	NA
TGCGCCAGCAGCCAACAAAACCGGGGTAGTAACTATGGCTACACCTTC	CASSQQNRGSNYGYTF	TRBJ1-2	NA	TRBV4-1	NA
TGTGCCAGCAGCTTAATCGGGGCGGGACCACAAGAGACCCAGTACTTC	CASSLIGAGPQETQYF	TRBJ2-5	NA	TRBV7-3	NA
TGTGCCAGCAGCCCGGGAGGCGGGAAGAGCTACGAGCAGTACTTC	CASSPGGGKSYEQYF	TRBJ2-7	NA	TRBV11-1	TRBD2
TGTGCCAGCAGCGTGGACAGGTCGGTAGAGACCCAGTACTTC	CASSVDRSVETQYF	TRBJ2-5	NA	TRBV7-2	TRBD1
TGTGCCAGCAGCTTAGGGGGAGGTGCCACCGGGGAGCTGTTTTTT	CASSLGGGATGELFF	TRBJ2-2	NA	TRBV7-3	NA
TGTGCCAGCAGTCTTTCAGGGGGCCGTGATGGCTACACCTTC	CASSLSGGRDGYTF	TRBJ1-2	NA	TRBV7-9	TRBD1
TGTGCCAGCACAAGGAAGGGAGGGCTTGACTATGGCTACACCTTC	CASTRKGGLDYGYTF	TRBJ1-2	NA	TRBV6-5	NA
TGCGCCAGCAGCTTGGGCACAGGGGGCGGATCACCCCTCCACTTT	CASSLGTGGGSPLHF	TRBJ1-6	NA	TRBV5-1	TRBD1
TGTGCCAGCAGCCAGAATAGCGGAGGGACCCAGTACTTC	CASSQNSGGTQYF	TRBJ2-5	once	TRBV4-2	NA
TGTGCCAGCAGCCGCCCGGCCTACAATGAGCAGTTCTTC	CASSRPAYNEQFF	TRBJ2-1	few	TRBV5-6	NA
TGTGCCACCAGTGACCGGGACAGGGCAGAAGAGACCCAGTACTTC	CATSDRDRAEETQYF	TRBJ2-5	once	TRBV24-1	TRBD1
TGCGCCAGCAGCCAAGATCTGGAGGTGGGAGAGACCCAGTACTTC	CASSQDLEVGETQYF	TRBJ2-5	NA	TRBV4-1	NA
TGTGCTAGTGGATGGACTTTCGGTAACCAAGAGACCCAGTACTTC	CASGWTFGNQETQYF	TRBJ2-5	NA	TRBV12-5	NA
TGTGCCAGCTGTAGACTAGCGCCCCTCTCCTACGAGCAGTACTTC	CASCRLAPLSYEQYF	TRBJ2-7	NA	TRBV28	TRBD2
TGTGCCAGCAGCCGAGCGGATTCACCCCTCCACTTT	CASSRADSPLHF	TRBJ1-6	NA	TRBV5-5	NA
TGTGCCACCAGTGACCCAACCGGGGAGCTGTTTTTT	CATSDPTGELFF	TRBJ2-2	once	TRBV24-1	NA
TGTGCCAGCAGCTTAGGGACACACAACAACTATGGCTACACCTTC	CASSLGTHNNYGYTF	TRBJ1-2	NA	TRBV13	NA
TGTGCCAGCAGCCAGCTTGGGACTACAGATACGCAGTATTTT	CASSQLGTTDTQYF	TRBJ2-3	NA	TRBV7-3	NA
TGTGCCACCAGCAGAGACTCGGCCATGGGAGCTAACTATGGCTACACCTTC	CATSRDSAMGANYGYTF	TRBJ1-2	NA	TRBV15	NA
TGCAGCGTTGTGGGGCAGAACACTGAAGCTTTCTTT	CSVVGQNTEAFF	TRBJ1-1	NA	TRBV29-1	NA
TGTGCCAGCAGCGTAGCGTCTAGCGGGAGTAGTCTCCAAGAGACCCAGTACTTC	CASSVASSGSSLQETQYF	TRBJ2-5	NA	TRBV9	TRBD2
TGTGCCAGTACCATGGAGGACAGGGTGAGCAATCAGCCCCAGCATTTT	CASTMEDRVSNQPQHF	TRBJ1-5	NA	TRBV19	TRBD1
TGTGCCAGCAGCCTCAGACAGGGCCTTAGAGGCTACACCTTC	CASSLRQGLRGYTF	TRBJ1-2	NA	TRBV28	TRBD1
TGCGCCAGCAGCTTGACAGGGCCTAACTATGGCTACACCTTC	CASSLTGPNYGYTF	TRBJ1-2	NA	TRBV5-1	NA
TGCAGCGTTGATTATTTAGTACAGGAAGGATTAGATACGCAGTATTTT	CSVDYLVQEGLDTQYF	TRBJ2-3	NA	TRBV29-1	NA
TGTGCCAGTAGTATAGGCGGAGTGGGGCCCCAGCATTTT	CASSIGGVGPQHF	TRBJ1-5	NA	TRBV19	NA
TGTGCCAGCATAGAACAGGGGGCTGTCACCTACGAGCAGTACTTC	CASIEQGAVTYEQYF	TRBJ2-7	NA	TRBV6-5	TRBD1
TGTGCCAGCAGTCGACAGGGGTCCTTTAACACTGAAGCTTTCTTT	CASSRQGSFNTEAFF	TRBJ1-1	once	TRBV28	TRBD1
TGTGCCACCAGCAGAGGAGGGGGCTCCTATAATTCACCCCTCCACTTT	CATSRGGGSYNSPLHF	TRBJ1-6	NA	TRBV15	NA
TGCGCCAGCAGTGTTGGGCCCCTCTACGAGCAGTACTTC	CASSVGPLYEQYF	TRBJ2-7	NA	TRBV10-1	NA
TGTGCCAGCAGCGTGATGGGCGAGCCAGACACAGATACGCAGTATTTT	CASSVMGEPDTDTQYF	TRBJ2-3	NA	TRBV9	NA
TGTGCCAGCGCGACCGGGACAACTGGAAACACCATATATTTT	CASATGTTGNTIYF	TRBJ1-3	NA	TRBV28	NA
TGTGCCAGCAGCCCAGGGACAGGGGGGACCGGGGAGCTGTTTTTT	CASSPGTGGTGELFF	TRBJ2-2	NA	TRBV7-7	TRBD1
TGTGCCAGCAGCTTAAAGGGGAATCAGCCCCAGCATTTT	CASSLKGNQPQHF	TRBJ1-5	NA	TRBV7-9	NA
TGCAGCGTCCGGACTAGCGGGGGAGAGACCCAGTACTTC	CSVRTSGGETQYF	TRBJ2-5	NA	TRBV29-1	TRBD2
TGCGCCAGCAGCTTGGACAGCAGCTCCTACAATGAGCAGTTCTTC	CASSLDSSSYNEQFF	TRBJ2-1	NA	TRBV5-1	NA
TGTGCCAGCAGACAAGACTCCTACGAGCAGTACTTC	CASRQDSYEQYF	TRBJ2-7	NA	TRBV2	NA
TGTGCCAGCAGTCACCGGGACAGGGGCCATGAGCAGTTCTTC	CASSHRDRGHEQFF	TRBJ2-1	NA	TRBV6-5	TRBD1
TGTGCCAGCAGTGTCGGGGATTCACCCCTCCACTTT	CASSVGDSPLHF	TRBJ1-6	few	TRBV2	NA
TGTGCCAGCAGGCCGGGACTAGCGGGTTCTTACTTCTCCTACAATGAGCAGTTCTTC	CASRPGLAGSYFSYNEQFF	TRBJ2-1	NA	TRBV28	TRBD2